The following is a T cell receptor beta chain sequence with its context. The data derive from a study of neoadjuvant nivolumab and ipilimumab in lung cancer. Looked up from germline, CDR1 is SGHNT and CDR2 is YYREEE (reference sequence). The V segment lost 4 bases and the J segment 4 bases; nucleotides outside the gene matches: 2. The CDR3 covers 16 residues. This table comes from immunoSEQ multiplex PCR, and its TCRdb copy is limited to in-frame clones, with some not included. The profile shows 45,000 to 55,000 clones, about 89% of them singletons. Here the sequenced sample was blood, taken before neoadjuvant nivolumab, alone or with ipilimumab. The genes are TRBV5-4 and TRBJ2-2; 15 nucleotides line up with TRBD2. The source is an adult with non-small cell lung cancer. Some clones in this sample may be carry-over from other donors' samples. CDR3 loop: CASSRTSGRGTGELFF. For the CDR3, the DNA is TGTGCCAGCAGCAGGACTAGCGGGAGGGGCACCGGGGAGCTGTTTTTT.